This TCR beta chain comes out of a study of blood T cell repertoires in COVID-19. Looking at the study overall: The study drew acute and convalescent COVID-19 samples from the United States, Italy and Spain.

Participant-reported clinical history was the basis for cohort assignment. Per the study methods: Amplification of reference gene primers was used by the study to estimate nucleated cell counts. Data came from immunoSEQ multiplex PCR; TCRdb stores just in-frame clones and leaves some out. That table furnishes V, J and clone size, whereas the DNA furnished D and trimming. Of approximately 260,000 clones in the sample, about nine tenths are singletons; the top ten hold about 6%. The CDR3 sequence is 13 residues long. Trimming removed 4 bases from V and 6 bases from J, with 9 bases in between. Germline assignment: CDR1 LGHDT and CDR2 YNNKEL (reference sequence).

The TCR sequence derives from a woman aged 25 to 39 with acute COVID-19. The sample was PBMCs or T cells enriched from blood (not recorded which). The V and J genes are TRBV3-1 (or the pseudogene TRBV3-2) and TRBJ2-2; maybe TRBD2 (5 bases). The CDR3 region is CASSPGLAGELFF. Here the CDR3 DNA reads TGTGCCAGCAGCCCCGGACTTGCCGGGGAGCTGTTTTTT.